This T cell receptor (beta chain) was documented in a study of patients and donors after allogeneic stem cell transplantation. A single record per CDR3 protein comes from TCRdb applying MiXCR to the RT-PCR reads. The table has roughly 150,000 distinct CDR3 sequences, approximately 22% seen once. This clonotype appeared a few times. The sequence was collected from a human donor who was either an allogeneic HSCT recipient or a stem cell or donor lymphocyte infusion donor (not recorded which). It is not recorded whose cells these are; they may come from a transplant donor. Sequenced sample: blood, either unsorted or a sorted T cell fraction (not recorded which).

The CDR3 protein is CATSRDRGSTNEKLFF. Written as DNA, the CDR3 is TGTGCCACCAGCAGAGACCGGGGAAGTACTAATGAAAAACTGTTTTTT. The chain uses TRBV15 and TRBJ1-4; D is uncertain. Looked up from germline, CDR1 is LNHNV and CDR2 is YYDKDF (reference sequence). V was shortened by 0 bases and J by 2 bases, with 10 bases between the two germline ends. This CDR3 has 16 amino acids.